The present entry profiles one T cell receptor (beta chain) with its context. Antigen specificity is unknown. Per germline, CDR1 MNHNY and CDR2 SVGAGI (reference sequence). The CDR3 spans 15 residues. The V end lost 1 base, the J end lost 6 bases, and 12 bases lay between the germline ends. The sample comes from a study of a mutant IDH1 vaccine in newly diagnosed glioma. On the study more broadly: Most patients had received both radiotherapy and temozolomide, the prior options being radiotherapy, temozolomide, or both. Whole-study findings and limits: Top peripheral T cell clonotype shifts appeared unrelated to pseudoprogression.

Specified time point: week 35, safety follow-up. Vaccinated patients received 300 ug of mutant IDH1 20-mer peptide per dose, with topical imiquimod. Measured with immunoSEQ multiplex PCR; TCRdb has only the in-frame clones, and not every one. Among 30,000 or so clones listed, roughly 79% were seen once. This clonotype was obtained from a woman in her thirties with glioma. Some clones in this sample may be carry-over from other donors' samples. The sample was PBMCs, taken from a glioma patient whose treatment included an IDH1 peptide vaccine. V gene TRBV6-6 combines with J gene TRBJ1-4; the D is unclear. The CDR3 sequence is CASSYYQLGYEKLFF. The CDR3 bases are TGTGCCAGCAGTTACTATCAGCTCGGGTATGAAAAACTGTTTTTT.